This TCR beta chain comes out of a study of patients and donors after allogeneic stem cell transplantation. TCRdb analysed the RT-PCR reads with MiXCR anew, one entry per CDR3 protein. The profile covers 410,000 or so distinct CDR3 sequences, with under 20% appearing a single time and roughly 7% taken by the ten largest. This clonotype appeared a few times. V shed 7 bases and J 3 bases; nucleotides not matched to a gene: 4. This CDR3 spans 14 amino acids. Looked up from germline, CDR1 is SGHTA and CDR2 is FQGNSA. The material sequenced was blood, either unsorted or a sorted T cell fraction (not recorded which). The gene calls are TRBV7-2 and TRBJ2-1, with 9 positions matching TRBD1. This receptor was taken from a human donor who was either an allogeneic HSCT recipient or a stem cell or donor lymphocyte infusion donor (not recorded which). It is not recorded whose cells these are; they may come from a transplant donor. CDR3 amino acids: CASIGQGYYNEQFF. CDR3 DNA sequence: TGTGCCAGCATCGGACAGGGGTACTACAATGAGCAGTTCTTC. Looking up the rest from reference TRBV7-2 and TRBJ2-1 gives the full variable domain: GAGVSQSPSNKVTEKGKDVELRCDPISGHTALYWYRQSLGQGLEFLIYFQGNSAPDKSGLPSDRFSAERTGGSVSTLTIQRTQQEDSAVYLCASIGQGYYNEQFFGPGTRLTVL.